The 21 T cell receptor beta chains presented below share a single source sample, sequenced in a study of T cell responses to AZD1222 COVID-19 vaccine. Using immunoSEQ multiplex PCR, the repertoire was profiled, and TCRdb retains in-frame clones only, with some absent. The table includes more than 85,000 clones, over 75% detected once. Specimen: peripheral blood, collected on day 0 of AZD1222 vaccination. The receptors derive from an adult in good health.

This clone was seen ten or more times. This chain joins TRBV19 and TRBJ1-2, with D possibly TRBD1 on 5 matching bases. Germline CDR1 is LNHDA and CDR2 is SQIVND (reference sequence). V lost 5 bases to trimming and J lost 1 base, with 5 bases between them. The CDR3 has 12 residues. CDR3 protein: CASSDSNYGYTF. The CDR3 nucleotides are TGTGCCAGTAGTGACAGTAACTATGGCTACACCTTC.

This rearrangement joins TRBV7-9 to TRBJ2-1; tentative D call: TRBD1 (6 bases). Germline V CDR1 and CDR2: SEHNR, FQNEAQ (reference sequence). Trimming removed 3 bases from V and 7 bases from J, with 10 bases in between. The CDR3 loop spans 13 amino acids. The CDR3 DNA sequence: TGTGCCAGCAGCTTGAGTCAGGGGAATGAGCAGTTCTTC. Translated: CASSLSQGNEQFF.

This clone was picked up a small number of times. This chain uses TRBV28 with TRBJ2-7, with D possibly matching TRBD2 (6 bases). The CDR3 has 14 residues. Trimming took 5 bases from V and 4 from J, leaving 15 bases between them. Germline V lookup: CDR1 MDHEN, CDR2 SYDVKM. The CDR3 DNA sequence: TGTGCCAGCAGTAAGACTAGATCCCGTTACGAGCAGTACTTC. Translating gives CASSKTRSRYEQYF.

The V and J genes are TRBV12-5 and TRBJ2-5; D possibly uses TRBD1 or TRBD2 (7 bases each). The germline V gene encodes CDR1 LGHNT and CDR2 FRNRAP. V lost 3 bases and J 2 bases, leaving 13 bases between the germline ends. This CDR3 has 15 residues. In DNA, the CDR3 is TGTGCTAGTGGTTTAGGGGGGGGACAGCAAGAGACCCAGTACTTC. It yields the protein CASGLGGGQQETQYF. The full variable domain, in which reference TRBV12-5 and TRBJ2-5 provide the parts outside the CDR3, is DARVTQTPRHKVTEMGQEVTMRCQPILGHNTVFWYRQTMMQGLELLAYFRNRAPLDDSGMPKDRFSAEMPDATLATLKIQPSEPRDSAVYFCASGLGGGQQETQYFGPGTRLLVL.

The chain joins TRBV7-9 to TRBJ1-3; unclear D gene. The CDR3 extends over 14 amino acids. Per the germline V gene, CDR1 is SEHNR and CDR2 is FQNEAQ (reference sequence). The V and J ends lost 3 bases and 0 bases respectively, with 6 bases between them. CDR3 residues: CASSFSISGNTIYF. The CDR3, as DNA: TGTGCCAGCAGCTTTTCCATCTCTGGAAACACCATATATTTT.

The count of this clone is one. The rearrangement uses TRBV3-1 (or the pseudogene TRBV3-2) and TRBJ1-3; D call uncertain. The CDR3 is 16 residues long. The germline gives CDR1 LGHDT, CDR2 YNNKEL (reference sequence). Trimming shortened V by 3 bases and J by 0 bases, and 12 bases separated the two germline ends. CDR3 bases: TGTGCCAGCAGCCAGCAACTATCAAGCTCTGGAAACACCATATATTTT. Its translation: CASSQQLSSSGNTIYF.

V and J are TRBV28 and TRBJ1-5; D gene unclear. The CDR3 has 15 residues. V lost 2 bases to trimming and J lost 4 bases, with 12 bases between them. CDR1 and CDR2 (germline): MDHEN, SYDVKM. DNA for the CDR3: TGTGCCAGCAGTTTACTCCGGGGTGAGAATCAGCCCCAGCATTTT. It is translated as CASSLLRGENQPQHF.

The J gene is TRBJ1-4, the V gene TRBV5-5; the match to TRBD1 covers 8 bases. Losses at the gene ends were 0 bases for V and 8 bases for J; bases not matched to a gene: 3. CDR3 length: 14 amino acids. Germline CDR1 SGHKS, CDR2 YYEKEE (reference sequence). This chain's CDR3 is CASSLAGGREKLFF. CDR3 DNA sequence: TGTGCCAGCAGCTTGGCAGGGGGCAGGGAAAAACTGTTTTTT.

Concerning this clone itself: Given a much more abundant clone one base away, this may be a read error. In the same sample, other DNA sequences code for this CDR3. This chain uses TRBV6-2 or TRBV6-3 with TRBJ1-2; D is unresolved. This CDR3 contains 11 residues. Germline-derived CDR1 and CDR2 are MNHEY and SVGEGT. Trimming shortened V by 2 bases and J by 5 bases, and 3 bases separated the two germline ends. DNA for the CDR3: TGTGCCAGCAGTTACGGGTATGGCTACACCTTC. Its protein product is CASSYGYGYTF.

This sequence joins TRBV12-3 or TRBV12-4 and TRBJ1-5, with D perhaps TRBD1 (5 bases). The CDR3 sequence is 13 residues long. With 5 bases removed from V and 4 bases from J, the gap between germline ends came to 9 bases. The CDR3 DNA is TGTGCCAGCAGTAGGACAAATAATCAGCCCCAGCATTTT. Encoded protein: CASSRTNNQPQHF.

This sequence joins TRBV7-9 and TRBJ1-1, with D unclear. The germline V and J ends were trimmed by 1 base and 0 bases, with 9 bases remaining between them. CDR1 and CDR2 (germline): SEHNR, FQNEAQ (reference sequence). The CDR3 has 15 amino acids. The CDR3 reads CASSLGRIMNTEAFF. The CDR3 region has the DNA TGTGCCAGCAGCTTAGGTCGGATAATGAACACTGAAGCTTTCTTT.

In this sample, this clone turned up once. The chain uses TRBV11-1 and TRBJ2-3, with D perhaps TRBD1 (5 bases). V dropped 5 bases and J dropped 5 bases, with 8 bases sitting between them. CDR3 length equals 12 residues. Germline assignment: CDR1 SGHAT and CDR2 FQDESV (reference sequence). The DNA of the CDR3 is TGTGCCAGCAGCCCCCAGGGAGATACGCAGTATTTT. This sequence encodes CASSPQGDTQYF.

The rearrangement uses TRBV24-1 and TRBJ2-2; TRBD1 matches 7 bases. Trimming removed 9 bases from V and 6 bases from J; junction bases left unmatched: 18. CDR1 KGHDR and CDR2 SFDVKD come from the germline V gene. CDR3 length equals 17 residues. The CDR3 DNA is TGTGCCACCTCCAAATCCCAGACAGGGCTTACCGCCGGGGAGCTGTTTTTT. Amino acids: CATSKSQTGLTAGELFF.

A single count supports this clone. The V and J genes are TRBV5-1 and TRBJ2-2; tentatively, D is TRBD2 (5 bases). The CDR3 is 16 amino acids. Trimming stripped 4 bases from V and 2 bases from J, with 15 bases between. The germline V gene encodes CDR1 SGHRS and CDR2 YFSETQ. The CDR3 DNA reads as TGCGCCAGCAGCCCCCCCGGGGTTTCTAACACCGGGGAGCTGTTTTTT. It is translated as CASSPPGVSNTGELFF.

The genes are TRBV28 and TRBJ1-1; no firm D call. Germline CDR1 reads MDHEN; CDR2 reads SYDVKM. The CDR3 consists of 16 residues. V gave up 5 bases and J gave up 2 bases, with 18 bases separating them. The CDR3 DNA reads TGTGCCAGCAGTGCAACGGGGAGTACAAGAAACACTGAAGCTTTCTTT. Residues: CASSATGSTRNTEAFF.

This clone was counted only a few times. The CDR3 nucleotides read TGTGCCAGCTCACCACCTGGAAACACCATATATTTT. It specifies CASSPPGNTIYF. The rearrangement joins TRBV18 to TRBJ1-3; D call uncertain. Germline loops: CDR1 KGHSH, CDR2 LQKENI. This CDR3 is built from 12 residues. Deletions cut 0 bases from V and 3 bases from J, with 0 bases between.

The CDR3 region is CASRRTSGYEQYF. Here the CDR3 DNA reads TGTGCCAGCAGGCGGACTAGCGGCTACGAGCAGTACTTC. This rearrangement joins TRBV6-5 to TRBJ2-7; 10 bases line up with TRBD2. J gave up 3 bases and V 6 bases, and 2 bases lay outside the gene matches. The CDR3 loop spans 13 amino acids. Germline loops: CDR1 MNHEY, CDR2 SVGAGI.

The CDR3 DNA follows: TGTGCCAGCAGTACCCACAGGGGAGATGGCTACACCTTC. Protein: CASSTHRGDGYTF. The rearrangement uses TRBV27 and TRBJ1-2, with 7 nucleotides matching TRBD1. The ends lost 5 bases at V and 6 bases at J; junction bases unmatched: 6. CDR1 and CDR2 (germline): MNHEY, SMNVEV (reference sequence). The CDR3 consists of 13 residues.

The chain combines TRBV19 with TRBJ1-2, with D tentatively TRBD1 (6 bases). The V and J ends lost 6 bases and 3 bases respectively, with 8 bases between them. CDR3 length: 12 amino acids. The germline gives CDR1 LNHDA, CDR2 SQIVND (reference sequence). In DNA, the CDR3 is TGTGCCAGTAGGACAGGCTACTATGGCTACACCTTC. It yields the protein CASRTGYYGYTF.

The CDR3 loop reads CASNVGGRIDEQFF. CDR3 coding DNA: TGTGCCAGTAACGTGGGGGGGCGGATTGATGAGCAGTTCTTC. The chain is built from TRBV19 and TRBJ2-1, with D tentatively TRBD2 (7 bases). Germline V CDR1 and CDR2: LNHDA, SQIVND (reference sequence). Trimming stripped 7 bases from V and 8 bases from J, with 18 bases between. The CDR3 is 14 residues long. Variable domain in full (rest from reference TRBV19 and TRBJ2-1): DGGITQSPKYLFRKEGQNVTLSCEQNLNHDAMYWYRQDPGQGLRLIYYSQIVNDFQKGDIAEGYSVSREKKESFPLTVTSAQKNPTAFYLCASNVGGRIDEQFFGPGTRLTVL.

The chain recombines TRBV28 with TRBJ1-2; D is unclear. V was pared by 5 bases and J by 2 bases, with 9 bases between. CDR1 MDHEN and CDR2 SYDVKM come from the germline V gene. This CDR3 is built from 13 residues. In DNA, the CDR3 is TGTGCCAGCAGTCCCACAACGAACTATGGCTACACCTTC. Encoded protein: CASSPTTNYGYTF.